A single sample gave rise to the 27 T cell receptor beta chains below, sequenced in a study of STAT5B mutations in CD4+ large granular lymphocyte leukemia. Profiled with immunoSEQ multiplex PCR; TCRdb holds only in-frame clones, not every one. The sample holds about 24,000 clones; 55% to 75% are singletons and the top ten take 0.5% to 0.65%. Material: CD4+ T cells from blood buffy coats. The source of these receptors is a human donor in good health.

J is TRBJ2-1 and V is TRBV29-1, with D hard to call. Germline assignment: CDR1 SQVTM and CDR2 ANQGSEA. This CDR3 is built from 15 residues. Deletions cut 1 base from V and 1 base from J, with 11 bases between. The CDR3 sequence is CSVEVRLESYNEQFF. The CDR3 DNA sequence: TGCAGCGTTGAAGTCAGGCTGGAATCCTACAATGAGCAGTTCTTC.

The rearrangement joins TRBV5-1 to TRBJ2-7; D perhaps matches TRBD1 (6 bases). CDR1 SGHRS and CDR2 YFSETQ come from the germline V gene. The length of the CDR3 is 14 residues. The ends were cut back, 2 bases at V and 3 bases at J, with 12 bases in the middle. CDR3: CASSFRQADYEQYF. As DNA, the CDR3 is TGCGCCAGCAGCTTCCGACAGGCAGACTACGAGCAGTACTTC.

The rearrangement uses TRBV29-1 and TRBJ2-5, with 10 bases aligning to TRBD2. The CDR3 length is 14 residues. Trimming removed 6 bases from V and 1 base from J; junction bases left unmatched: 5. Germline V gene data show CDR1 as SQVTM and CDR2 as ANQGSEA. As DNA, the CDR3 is TGCAGCGTCTTAGCGGGGGGAATCCAAGAGACCCAGTACTTC. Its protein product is CSVLAGGIQETQYF.

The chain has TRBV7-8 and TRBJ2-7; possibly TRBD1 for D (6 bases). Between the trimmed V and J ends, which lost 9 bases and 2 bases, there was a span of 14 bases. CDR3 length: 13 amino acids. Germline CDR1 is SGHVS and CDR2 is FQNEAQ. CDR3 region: CASQQGRAYEQYF. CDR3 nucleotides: TGTGCCAGTCAACAGGGTAGGGCCTACGAGCAGTACTTC.

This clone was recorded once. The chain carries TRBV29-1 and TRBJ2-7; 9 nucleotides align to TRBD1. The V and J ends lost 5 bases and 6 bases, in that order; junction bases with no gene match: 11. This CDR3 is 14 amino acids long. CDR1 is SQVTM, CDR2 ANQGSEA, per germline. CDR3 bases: TGCAGCGTTTTGAGTCCGGGACAGGGACGCGAGCAGTACTTC. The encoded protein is CSVLSPGQGREQYF.

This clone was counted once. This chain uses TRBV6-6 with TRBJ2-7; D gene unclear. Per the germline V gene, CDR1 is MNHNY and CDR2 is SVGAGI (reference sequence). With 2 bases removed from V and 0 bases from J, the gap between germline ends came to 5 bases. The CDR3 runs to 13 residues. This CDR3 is CASSYTSSYEQYF. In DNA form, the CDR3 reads TGTGCCAGCAGTTACACCTCCTCCTACGAGCAGTACTTC.

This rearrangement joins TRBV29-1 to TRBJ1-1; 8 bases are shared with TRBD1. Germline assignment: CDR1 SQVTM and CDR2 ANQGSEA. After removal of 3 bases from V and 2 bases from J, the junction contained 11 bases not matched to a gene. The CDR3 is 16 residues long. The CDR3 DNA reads TGCAGCGTTGATCCACTCTGGGCAGGGGGCAACACTGAAGCTTTCTTT. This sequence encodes CSVDPLWAGGNTEAFF. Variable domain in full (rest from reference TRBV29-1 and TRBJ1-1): SAVISQKPSRDICQRGTSLTIQCQVDSQVTMMFWYRQQPGQSLTLIATANQGSEATYESGFVIDKFPISRPNLTFSTLTVSNMSPEDSSIYLCSVDPLWAGGNTEAFFGQGTRLTVV.

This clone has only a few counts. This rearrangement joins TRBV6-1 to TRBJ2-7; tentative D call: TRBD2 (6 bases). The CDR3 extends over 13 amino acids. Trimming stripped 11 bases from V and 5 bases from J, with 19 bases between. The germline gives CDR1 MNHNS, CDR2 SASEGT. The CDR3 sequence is CAGGDLQRDEQYF. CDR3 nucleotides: TGTGCCGGTGGGGATTTACAGCGGGACGAGCAGTACTTC.

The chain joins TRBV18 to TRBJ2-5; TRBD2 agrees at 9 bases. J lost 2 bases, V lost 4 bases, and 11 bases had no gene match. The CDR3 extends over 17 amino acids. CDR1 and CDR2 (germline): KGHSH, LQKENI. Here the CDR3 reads CASSQTLLAGWQETQYF. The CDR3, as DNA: TGTGCCAGCTCACAGACGTTGCTAGCGGGGTGGCAAGAGACCCAGTACTTC.

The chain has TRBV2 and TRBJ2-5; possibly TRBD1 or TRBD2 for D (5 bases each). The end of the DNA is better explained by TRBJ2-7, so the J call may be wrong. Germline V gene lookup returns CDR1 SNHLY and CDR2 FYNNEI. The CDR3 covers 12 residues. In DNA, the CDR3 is TGTGCCAGCAGGGGGGTGGGTGGCGAGCAGTACTTC. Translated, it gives CASRGVGGEQYF.

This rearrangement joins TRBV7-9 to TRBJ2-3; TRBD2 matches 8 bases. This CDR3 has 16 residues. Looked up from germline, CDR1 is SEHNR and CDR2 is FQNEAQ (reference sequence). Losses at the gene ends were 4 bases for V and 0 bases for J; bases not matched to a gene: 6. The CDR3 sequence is CASSSRTSPSTDTQYF. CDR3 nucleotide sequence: TGTGCCAGCAGCTCCCGGACTAGCCCTAGCACAGATACGCAGTATTTT.

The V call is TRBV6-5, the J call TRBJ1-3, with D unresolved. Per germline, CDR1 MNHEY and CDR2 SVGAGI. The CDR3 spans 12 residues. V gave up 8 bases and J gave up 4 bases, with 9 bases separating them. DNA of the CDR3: TGTGCCAGCTCGTCACCGGGAAACACCATATATTTT. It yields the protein CASSSPGNTIYF.

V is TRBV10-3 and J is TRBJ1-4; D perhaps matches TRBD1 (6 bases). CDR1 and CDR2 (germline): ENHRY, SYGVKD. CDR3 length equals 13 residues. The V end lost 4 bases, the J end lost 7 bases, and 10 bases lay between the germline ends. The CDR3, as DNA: TGTGCCATCAGTGGGGGGCGCGGTGAAAAACTGTTTTTT. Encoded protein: CAISGGRGEKLFF.

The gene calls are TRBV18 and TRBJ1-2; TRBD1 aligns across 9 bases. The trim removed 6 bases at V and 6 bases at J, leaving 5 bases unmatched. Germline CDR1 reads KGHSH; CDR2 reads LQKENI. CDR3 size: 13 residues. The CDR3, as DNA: TGTGCCAGCTCCCAAGGGACAGGGAATGGCTACACCTTC. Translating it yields CASSQGTGNGYTF.

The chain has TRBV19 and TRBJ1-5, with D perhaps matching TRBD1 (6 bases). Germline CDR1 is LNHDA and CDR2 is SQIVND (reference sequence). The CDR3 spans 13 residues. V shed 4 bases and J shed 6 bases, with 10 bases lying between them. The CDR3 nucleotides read TGTGCCAGTAGTAACAGGGATACTCAGCCCCAGCATTTT. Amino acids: CASSNRDTQPQHF.

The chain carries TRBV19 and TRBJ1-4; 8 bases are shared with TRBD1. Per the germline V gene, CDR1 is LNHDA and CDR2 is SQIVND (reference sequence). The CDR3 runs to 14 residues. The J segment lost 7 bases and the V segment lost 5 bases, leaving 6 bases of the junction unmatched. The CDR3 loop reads CASSRTGMGEKLFF. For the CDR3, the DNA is TGTGCCAGTAGTCGGACAGGGATGGGTGAAAAACTGTTTTTT.

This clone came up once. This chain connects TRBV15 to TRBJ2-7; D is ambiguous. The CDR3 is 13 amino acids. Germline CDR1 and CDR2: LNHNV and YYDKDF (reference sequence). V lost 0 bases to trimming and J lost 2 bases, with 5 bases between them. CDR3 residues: CATSREGAYEQYF. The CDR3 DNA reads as TGTGCCACCAGCAGAGAGGGCGCCTACGAGCAGTACTTC.

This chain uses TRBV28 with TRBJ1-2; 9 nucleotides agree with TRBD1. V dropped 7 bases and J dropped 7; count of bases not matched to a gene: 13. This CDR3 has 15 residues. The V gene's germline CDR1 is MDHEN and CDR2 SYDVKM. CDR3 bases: TGTGCCAGCAAGACTCCGGGACAGGGACACTCTGGCTACACCTTC. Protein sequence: CASKTPGQGHSGYTF.

In DNA, the CDR3 is TGTGCCAGCAAGCCGGGGGACTCCTACGAGCAGTACTTC. Encoded protein: CASKPGDSYEQYF. V and J are TRBV28 and TRBJ2-7, with D maybe TRBD2 (6 bases). The germline gives CDR1 MDHEN, CDR2 SYDVKM. Trimming removed 7 bases at V and 0 bases at J, with 10 bases between. The CDR3 is 13 residues long.

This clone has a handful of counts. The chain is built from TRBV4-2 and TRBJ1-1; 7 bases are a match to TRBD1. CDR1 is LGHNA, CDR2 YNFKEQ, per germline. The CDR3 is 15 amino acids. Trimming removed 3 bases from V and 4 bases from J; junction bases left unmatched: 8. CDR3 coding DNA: TGTGCCAGCAGCCATACAGGGGTAGGAAGCACTGAAGCTTTCTTT. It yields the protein CASSHTGVGSTEAFF.

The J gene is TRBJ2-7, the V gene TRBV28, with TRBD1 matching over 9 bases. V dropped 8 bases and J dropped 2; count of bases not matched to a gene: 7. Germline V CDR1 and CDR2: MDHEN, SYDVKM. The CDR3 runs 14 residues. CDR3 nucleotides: TGTGCCAGCCTATCGGGACAGGGAACCTACGAGCAGTACTTC. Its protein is CASLSGQGTYEQYF. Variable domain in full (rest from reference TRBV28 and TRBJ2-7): DVKVTQSSRYLVKRTGEKVFLECVQDMDHENMFWYRQDPGLGLRLIYFSYDVKMKEKGDIPEGYSVSREKKERFSLILESASTNQTSMYLCASLSGQGTYEQYFGPGTRLTVT.

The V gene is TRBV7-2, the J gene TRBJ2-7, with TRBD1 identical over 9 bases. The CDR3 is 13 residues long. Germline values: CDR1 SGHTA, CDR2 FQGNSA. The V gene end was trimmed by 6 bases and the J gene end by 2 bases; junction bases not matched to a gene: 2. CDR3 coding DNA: TGTGCCAGCAGGGGGACAGGGACCTACGAGCAGTACTTC. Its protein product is CASRGTGTYEQYF. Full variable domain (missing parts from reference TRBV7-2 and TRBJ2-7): GAGVSQSPSNKVTEKGKDVELRCDPISGHTALYWYRQSLGQGLEFLIYFQGNSAPDKSGLPSDRFSAERTGGSVSTLTIQRTQQEDSAVYLCASRGTGTYEQYFGPGTRLTVT.

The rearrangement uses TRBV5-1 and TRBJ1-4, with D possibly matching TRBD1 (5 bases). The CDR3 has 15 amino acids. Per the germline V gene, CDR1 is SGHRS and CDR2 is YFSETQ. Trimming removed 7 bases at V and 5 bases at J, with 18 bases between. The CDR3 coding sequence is TGCGCCAGCGCCCCCGGGGACCGTGGAAATGAAAAACTGTTTTTT. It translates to CASAPGDRGNEKLFF.

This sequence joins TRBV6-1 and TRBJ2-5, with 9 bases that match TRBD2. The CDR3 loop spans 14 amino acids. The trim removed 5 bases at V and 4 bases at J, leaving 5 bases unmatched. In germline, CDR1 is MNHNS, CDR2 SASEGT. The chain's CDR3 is CASSSPGLAETQYF. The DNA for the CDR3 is TGTGCCAGCAGTTCCCCGGGACTAGCAGAGACCCAGTACTTC.

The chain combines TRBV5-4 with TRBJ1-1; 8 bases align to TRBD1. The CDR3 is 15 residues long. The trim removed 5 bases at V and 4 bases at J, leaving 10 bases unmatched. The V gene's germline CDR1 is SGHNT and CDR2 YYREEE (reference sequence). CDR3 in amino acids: CASRAGTGLFTEAFF. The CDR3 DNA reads TGTGCCAGCAGGGCCGGGACAGGCCTTTTCACTGAAGCTTTCTTT.

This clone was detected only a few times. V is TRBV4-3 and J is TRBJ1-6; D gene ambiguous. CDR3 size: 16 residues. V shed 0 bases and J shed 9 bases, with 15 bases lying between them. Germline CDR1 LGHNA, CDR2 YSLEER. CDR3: CASSQDIDGSGSPLHF. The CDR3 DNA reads TGCGCCAGCAGCCAAGATATCGACGGGAGCGGTTCACCCCTCCACTTT.

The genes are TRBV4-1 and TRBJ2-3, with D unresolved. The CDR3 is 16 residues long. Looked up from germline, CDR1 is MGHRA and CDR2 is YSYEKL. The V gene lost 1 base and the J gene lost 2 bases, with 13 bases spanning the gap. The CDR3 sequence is CASSQVNMGFTDTQYF. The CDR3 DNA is TGCGCCAGCAGCCAAGTAAATATGGGATTCACAGATACGCAGTATTTT.